Each of the 9 T cell receptor beta chains below was sequenced from the same sample in a study of T cell repertoires in cytomegalovirus infection. TCRdb used MiXCR to reprocess the reads, holding one entry per CDR3 protein. The table includes some 590,000 distinct CDR3 sequences, 40% detected once. Their antigen targets remain unknown. This specimen consisted of cultured PBMCs, obtained from culture after CMV antigen stimulation. Source of these receptors: a human donor in good health (CMV status not recorded). Some clones in this sample may be carry-over from other donors' samples.

This clonotype was detected a few times. J is TRBJ2-1 and V is TRBV7-2; TRBD2 aligns across 13 bases. This CDR3 has 16 residues. Germline assignment: CDR1 SGHTA and CDR2 FQGNSA. Trimming took 6 bases from V and 7 from J; bases not matched to a gene: 9. This CDR3 is CASRWRLAGGRNEQFF. CDR3 nucleotide sequence: TGTGCCAGCAGGTGGCGACTAGCGGGAGGTCGGAATGAGCAGTTCTTC. Full variable domain (outside the CDR3, taken from reference TRBV7-2 and TRBJ2-1): GAGVSQSPSNKVTEKGKDVELRCDPISGHTALYWYRQSLGQGLEFLIYFQGNSAPDKSGLPSDRFSAERTGGSVSTLTIQRTQQEDSAVYLCASRWRLAGGRNEQFFGPGTRLTVL.

The chain combines TRBV6-2 or TRBV6-3 with TRBJ2-1; the D gene could be TRBD1 or TRBD2 (6 bases each). CDR1 is MNHEY and CDR2 is SVGEGT in the germline V gene. Trimming took 8 bases from V and 5 from J, leaving 13 bases between them. This CDR3 contains 13 residues. CDR3: CASRGQGNNEQFF. CDR3 coding DNA: TGTGCCAGCCGGGGGCAGGGGAACAATGAGCAGTTCTTC.

This clonotype was detected only a few times. V usage is TRBV5-6 and J usage is TRBJ2-5; no clear D. Trimming shortened V by 4 bases and J by 5 bases, and 18 bases separated the two germline ends. The CDR3 has 15 residues. Germline assignment: CDR1 SGHDT and CDR2 YYEEEE. The CDR3 DNA reads TGTGCCAGCAGCCCTACGGAAGTCCGTGAGGAGACCCAGTACTTC. Protein: CASSPTEVREETQYF.

The V call is TRBV6-6, the J call TRBJ1-5; D unclear. The V gene lost 2 bases and the J gene lost 6 bases, with 11 bases spanning the gap. This CDR3 contains 14 residues. Looked up from germline, CDR1 is MNHNY and CDR2 is SVGAGI (reference sequence). The CDR3 is CASSYSRSSQPQHF. Here the CDR3 DNA reads TGTGCCAGCAGTTACAGTCGGAGCTCTCAGCCCCAGCATTTT.

This clonotype has a handful of counts. The chain has TRBV11-2 and TRBJ2-3, with D possibly matching TRBD1 (5 bases). Looked up from germline, CDR1 is SGHAT and CDR2 is FQNNGV. With 7 bases removed from V and 3 bases from J, the gap between germline ends came to 8 bases. This CDR3 has 12 residues. For the CDR3, the DNA is TGTGCCAGCAACCGACAGACAGATACGCAGTATTTT. Its protein is CASNRQTDTQYF.

J is TRBJ2-5 and V is TRBV25-1; no clear D. This CDR3 region has 16 residues. Germline V CDR1 and CDR2: MGHDK, SYGVNS. With 3 bases removed from V and 3 bases from J, the gap between germline ends came to 17 bases. CDR3 sequence: CASSDRPYSTEETQYF. The CDR3 region has the DNA TGTGCCAGCAGTGATAGACCCTACTCAACGGAAGAGACCCAGTACTTC. Drawing the rest from reference TRBV25-1 and TRBJ2-5, the complete variable domain is EADIYQTPRYLVIGTGKKITLECSQTMGHDKMYWYQQDPGMELHLIHYSYGVNSTEKGDLSSESTVSRIRTEHFPLTLESARPSHTSQYLCASSDRPYSTEETQYFGPGTRLLVL.

This clonotype was seen just once. The genes are TRBV19 and TRBJ1-5; the D gene is possibly TRBD1 (5 bases). Germline CDR1 LNHDA, CDR2 SQIVND (reference sequence). The CDR3 extends over 15 amino acids. V shed 9 bases and J shed 3 bases, with 18 bases lying between them. CDR3 coding DNA: TGTGCCAGCCAAAAAAAATGGGGCCTCAATCAGCCCCAGCATTTT. This translates into CASQKKWGLNQPQHF.

This clonotype was seen only a few times. The chain couples TRBV6-1 to TRBJ1-5; D call uncertain. CDR1 and CDR2 (germline): MNHNS, SASEGT. V dropped 7 bases and J dropped 3 bases, with 16 bases sitting between them. CDR3 size: 15 residues. Here the CDR3 reads CASIPRWQINQPQHF. CDR3 nucleotides: TGTGCCAGCATCCCACGATGGCAGATCAATCAGCCCCAGCATTTT.

This clonotype was detected a few times. The rearrangement uses TRBV19 and TRBJ2-7; D is possibly TRBD2 (7 bases). The CDR3 is 16 amino acids. CDR1 and CDR2 from the germline V gene are LNHDA and SQIVND (reference sequence). The V end lost 4 bases, the J end lost 4 bases, and 20 bases lay between the germline ends. The CDR3 DNA reads as TGTGCCAGTAGTACCCTCGGTCGGGGGGCACGGTACGAGCAGTACTTC. Translation gives CASSTLGRGARYEQYF.